The 8 T cell receptor beta chains in this list originate from one sample, sequenced in a study of memory CD4+ T cells and cytomegalovirus serostatus. The sort gate was single viable CD3+CD4+CD8-CD45RO+ cells for memory CD4+ T cells. Sequenced by immunoSEQ multiplex PCR; TCRdb stores in-frame clones only, minus some. The sample contains some 26,000 clones, approximately 72% of which appear only once. Sample: memory CD4+ T cells from blood. The source is an adult in good health and CMV-seronegative.

This clone was seen more than once but under ten times. V is TRBV6-6 and J is TRBJ1-6; 8 nucleotides align to TRBD1. This CDR3 comprises 14 residues. Trimming removed 7 bases from V and 9 bases from J; junction bases left unmatched: 8. Germline V gene data show CDR1 as MNHNY and CDR2 as SVGAGI (reference sequence). CDR3 amino acids: CASTDRGNGSPLHF. CDR3 nucleotides: TGTGCCAGCACCGACAGGGGTAATGGTTCACCCCTCCACTTT.

The rearrangement links TRBV30 to TRBJ1-2; tentative D call: TRBD1 (6 bases). The ends were cut back, 0 bases at V and 7 bases at J, with 9 bases in the middle. This CDR3 comprises 12 residues. CDR1 is GTSNPN, CDR2 SVGIG, per germline (reference sequence). Here the CDR3 DNA reads TGTGCCTGGAGTGTCGGGGGGCCTGGCTACACCTTC. Translation gives CAWSVGGPGYTF.

The rearrangement joins TRBV30 to TRBJ1-1; the D gene is possibly TRBD1 (5 bases). Germline lookup yields CDR1 GTSNPN and CDR2 SVGIG (reference sequence). V was clipped by 0 bases and J by 1 base, with 12 bases between them. There are 15 residues in the CDR3. The chain's CDR3 is CAWSVHSRENTEAFF. Here the CDR3 DNA reads TGTGCCTGGAGTGTCCACTCCAGGGAGAACACTGAAGCTTTCTTT.

The chain is built from TRBV28 and TRBJ2-1; 7 bases match TRBD2. V shed 5 bases, J shed 2 bases, and the junction held 9 bases outside the gene matches. The CDR3 length is 16 residues. The germline gives CDR1 MDHEN, CDR2 SYDVKM. The chain's CDR3 is CASSTPGGSAYNEQFF. The CDR3 nucleotides read TGTGCCAGCAGTACTCCCGGGGGGTCCGCCTACAATGAGCAGTTCTTC.

The rearrangement links TRBV5-1 to TRBJ1-1; weak D call: TRBD1 (5 bases). Trimming stripped 9 bases from V and 0 bases from J, with 15 bases between. Looked up from germline, CDR1 is SGHRS and CDR2 is YFSETQ. This CDR3 has 14 amino acids. The CDR3 protein is CATSAGTVNTEAFF. The CDR3 region has the DNA TGCGCCACCTCGGCCGGGACGGTGAACACTGAAGCTTTCTTT. Full variable domain (remainder filled in from reference TRBV5-1 and TRBJ1-1): KAGVTQTPRYLIKTRGQQVTLSCSPISGHRSVSWYQQTPGQGLQFLFEYFSETQRNKGNFPGRFSGRQFSNSRSEMNVSTLELGDSALYLCATSAGTVNTEAFFGQGTRLTVV.

The V and J genes are TRBV14 and TRBJ2-4, with no clear D. Germline-derived CDR1 and CDR2 are SGHDN and FVKESK. V was cut by 4 bases and J by 7 bases, with 17 bases left in between. The CDR3 loop spans 15 amino acids. The CDR3 DNA reads TGTGCCAGCAGCCTCGCGATGGCCGGAATCAACATTCAGTACTTC. Amino acids: CASSLAMAGINIQYF.

This chain connects TRBV12-5 to TRBJ1-6; D perhaps matches TRBD1 (5 bases). V lost 1 base and J lost 19, with 17 bases in between. The CDR3 extends over 13 amino acids. Germline lookup yields CDR1 LGHNT and CDR2 FRNRAP. The CDR3 nucleotides read TGTGCTAGTGGTTTGGATACCGGGACGCAGGTGCACTTT. Amino acid sequence: CASGLDTGTQVHF.

The CDR3: CASSPSLNIVRGYTF. Here the CDR3 DNA reads TGTGCCAGCAGTCCATCCCTGAATATAGTTAGGGGCTACACCTTC. This chain connects TRBV27 to TRBJ1-2; D call uncertain. CDR1 MNHEY and CDR2 SMNVEV come from the germline V gene (reference sequence). V shed 5 bases and J shed 8 bases, with 21 bases lying between them. This CDR3 comprises 15 residues.